This T cell receptor beta chain stems from a study of response to subunit inactivated influenza vaccine. Study-wide results and limits: New T cells are recruited in small numbers by each seasonal influenza vaccination, according to the authors' suggestion.

Germline CDR1 LGHNA, CDR2 YNFKEQ. V dropped 2 bases and J dropped 6; count of bases not matched to a gene: 1. The CDR3 extends over 13 amino acids. In regard to this clonotype: No antigen is known for it.

TCRdb used MiXCR to reprocess the RT-PCR reads, holding one entry per CDR3 protein. The table shows about 190,000 distinct CDR3 sequences, with around an eighth occurring only once. Sequenced here: CD8+ T cells sorted from PBMCs, sampled around 5 days after vaccination. This TCR was sampled from a man over 45 who received an inactivated influenza vaccine. This chain uses TRBV4-2 with TRBJ2-1, with TRBD2 identical over 7 bases. The CDR3 DNA reads as TGTGCCAGCAGCCAACTAGCGGTCAATGAGCAGTTCTTC. As protein: CASSQLAVNEQFF.